This T cell receptor (beta chain) came from a study of blood T cell repertoires in COVID-19. Sequencing used immunoSEQ multiplex PCR; TCRdb keeps in-frame clones, though not all of them. The data show 100,000 to 120,000 clones, approximately 80% seen once. Trimming left V 4 bases short and J 6 bases short, with 10 bases between. Germline V gene lookup returns CDR1 MGHDK and CDR2 SYGVNS. CDR3 length: 13 amino acids. Sequencing was performed on peripheral blood. V usage is TRBV25-1 and J usage is TRBJ1-5; tentatively, D is TRBD1 (6 bases). This receptor was identified in a woman over 75 with acute or convalescent COVID-19. The CDR3 sequence is CASSAGQPQPQHF. The CDR3 DNA follows: TGTGCCAGCAGTGCAGGACAGCCTCAGCCCCAGCATTTT.